Reported below is one TCR beta chain. Its specificity is unknown. Vbeta (60) and Jbeta (13) primers were used in the PCR. Produced via immunoSEQ multiplex PCR; TCRdb's table is partial and in-frame only. In the table there are some 120,000 clones, 72% of which are singletons. These data originate in a study of cytomegalovirus exposure and HLA in healthy donors. Between the trimmed V and J ends, which lost 0 bases and 9 bases, there was a span of 16 bases. The length of the CDR3 is 14 residues. The germline CDR1 and CDR2 sequences are SGHNT and YYREEE (reference sequence). Study results and caveats: Association of a missense DCLRE1C variant with TCR beta V- and J-gene trimming was reported in a later analysis.

This sequence joins TRBV5-4 and TRBJ2-7; D possibly corresponds to TRBD2 (5 bases). This clonotype originated in a young man in good health and CMV-seronegative. The specimen sequenced was PBMCs. CDR3 amino acids: CASSLGPPTRGQYF. CDR3 coding DNA: TGTGCCAGCAGCTTGGGGCCTCCAACTCGGGGGCAGTACTTC.